This T cell receptor (beta chain) was identified during a study of blood T cell repertoires in COVID-19. On the study more broadly: Samples representing acute and convalescent COVID-19 were sourced from the United States, Italy and Spain.

Produced via immunoSEQ multiplex PCR; TCRdb's table is partial and in-frame only. The sample records about 260,000 clones, approximately 90% being singletons. Individuals drawn from 20 to 25 US areas were roughly 18 to 95 years old. Cohorts were assigned according to the clinical history that participants reported. The clonotype was recovered from a woman aged 18-35 years who had recovered from COVID-19. The specimen sequenced was PBMCs or T cells enriched from blood (not recorded which).

This chain's CDR3 is CASSFWTGRNTEAFF. DNA of the CDR3: TGTGCCAGCAGCTTCTGGACAGGGCGGAACACTGAAGCTTTCTTT. This rearrangement joins TRBV7-2 to TRBJ1-1, with 8 bases aligning to TRBD1. V lost 3 bases and J lost 1; bases outside the gene matches: 4. The germline CDR1 and CDR2 sequences are SGHTA and FQGNSA. The CDR3 is 15 amino acids. Using reference TRBV7-2 and TRBJ1-1 for the parts outside the CDR3, the full variable domain is GAGVSQSPSNKVTEKGKDVELRCDPISGHTALYWYRQSLGQGLEFLIYFQGNSAPDKSGLPSDRFSAERTGGSVSTLTIQRTQQEDSAVYLCASSFWTGRNTEAFFGQGTRLTVV.